This T cell receptor beta chain came from a study of persistence of HIV-infected CD4 T cells. Study overall: A median of 8 years of suppressive ART preceded sampling.

This was the immunoSEQ version 4 assay in survey mode. Sequencing used immunoSEQ multiplex PCR; TCRdb keeps in-frame clones, though not all of them. The sample includes 37,000 or so clones, 75% to 90% of them seen just once. The germline V gene encodes CDR1 MNHEY and CDR2 SVGAGI. V lost 3 bases to trimming and J lost 7 bases, with 12 bases between them. This CDR3 spans 13 amino acids. The stimulus was lysate of CMV-infected fibroblasts, about 11 ug/mL. Sorted nonresponding memory CD4+ T cells were CD40L-negative, CD69-negative, CD45RO-high. These HIV-1-infected adults initiated suppressive ART in chronic infection. Study-wide findings and caveats: Degenerate expanded CDR3beta sequences were enriched among CMV- and Gag-responding cells.

Turning to this clone: Its antigen remains unidentified.

The chain has TRBV6-5 and TRBJ1-2; D is unclear. The TCR comes from an adult man with HIV who was CMV-seropositive. The sequenced sample was CD4+ T cells sorted from PBMCs after roughly 18-hour stimulation, obtained from a patient who received antiretroviral therapy. The CDR3 sequence is CASSYGPESGYTF. CDR3 in DNA: TGTGCCAGCAGTTATGGTCCGGAATCTGGCTACACCTTC.